One and the same sample provided the 19 T cell receptor beta chains below, sequenced in a study of OX40 agonist ivuxolimab in advanced cancers. TCRdb's copy holds only in-frame clones and misses some; the assay was immunoSEQ multiplex PCR. The data hold around 25,000 clones, with approximately 80% observed a single time. Sequenced here: CD4+ or CD8+ T cells sorted from blood, sampled in a trial of the OX40 agonist ivuxolimab. These receptors were collected from an adult with an advanced solid tumor such as melanoma, head and neck, liver or kidney cancer.

The J gene is TRBJ2-7, the V gene TRBV5-4; TRBD2 matches at 12 bases. The germline V gene encodes CDR1 SGHNT and CDR2 YYREEE (reference sequence). This CDR3 contains 13 residues. With 5 bases clipped from V and 6 bases from J, the junction kept 3 bases outside the gene matches. This chain's CDR3 is CASRLAGGSEQYF. The CDR3 coding sequence is TGTGCCAGCAGGCTAGCGGGAGGGAGCGAGCAGTACTTC.

CDR3 amino acids: CASSFRQGAPHEQYF. As DNA, the CDR3 is TGTGCCAGCAGCTTTCGACAGGGGGCCCCTCACGAGCAGTACTTC. The chain combines TRBV5-6 with TRBJ2-7; TRBD1 matches 10 bases. Per germline, CDR1 SGHDT and CDR2 YYEEEE. CDR3 size: 15 residues. Losses at the gene ends were 2 bases for V and 5 bases for J; bases not matched to a gene: 7. Supplemented by reference TRBV5-6 and TRBJ2-7, the full variable domain reads DAGVTQSPTHLIKTRGQQVTLRCSPKSGHDTVSWYQQALGQGPQFIFQYYEEEERQRGNFPDRFSGHQFPNYSSELNVNALLLGDSALYLCASSFRQGAPHEQYFGPGTRLTVT.

The genes are TRBV19 and TRBJ1-5; D is perhaps TRBD1 (5 bases). Germline-derived CDR1 and CDR2 are LNHDA and SQIVND (reference sequence). The V and J ends lost 3 bases and 2 bases respectively, with 8 bases between them. The CDR3 runs to 14 residues. The CDR3: CASSMLGGNQPQHF. In DNA form, the CDR3 reads TGTGCCAGTAGTATGTTAGGGGGCAATCAGCCCCAGCATTTT.

The CDR3 DNA sequence: TGTGCCAGCTCACCCGACAGGGGAGAGACCCAGTACTTC. Protein sequence: CASSPDRGETQYF. The V call is TRBV18, the J call TRBJ2-5, with 8 bases lining up with TRBD1. V was pared by 3 bases and J by 4 bases, with 1 base of the junction left unmatched. Germline CDR1 and CDR2: KGHSH and LQKENI. This CDR3 is 13 amino acids long.

This chain links TRBV9 with TRBJ2-3, with 10 bases aligning to TRBD2. Germline CDR1 is SGDLS and CDR2 is YYNGEE. Trimming cost V 4 bases and J 2 bases; bases outside gene matches: 7. This CDR3 comprises 16 residues. The CDR3 reads CASSPQAGGYTDTQYF. The CDR3 nucleotides read TGTGCCAGCAGCCCCCAAGCGGGAGGGTACACAGATACGCAGTATTTT.

This clone showed up just a few times. The chain couples TRBV11-3 to TRBJ1-2; 7 positions match TRBD1. The CDR3 contains 13 residues. The germline V gene encodes CDR1 SGHNT and CDR2 YENEEA. V lost 4 bases, J lost 4 bases, and 3 bases stayed unmatched. The CDR3 protein is CASSSQGGYGYTF. The CDR3 nucleotides are TGTGCCAGCAGCTCCCAGGGGGGCTATGGCTACACCTTC.

The chain uses TRBV6-5 and TRBJ1-3; no clear D. Trimming cost V 2 bases and J 0 bases, with 8 bases left between them. CDR1 is MNHEY, CDR2 SVGAGI, per germline. The CDR3 consists of 15 residues. The CDR3 here is CASSYRGVSGNTIYF. The DNA for the CDR3 is TGTGCCAGCAGTTACCGGGGAGTCTCTGGAAACACCATATATTTT.

CDR3 DNA sequence: TGTGCCAGCAGCCCTGTTAGCGGTGGGACCCAGTACTTC. It encodes CASSPVSGGTQYF. V is TRBV27 and J is TRBJ2-5, with D maybe TRBD2 (6 bases). CDR3 length: 13 residues. V was clipped by 6 bases and J by 7 bases, with 15 bases between them. Germline V lookup: CDR1 MNHEY, CDR2 SMNVEV (reference sequence).

CDR3 in DNA: TGTGCCAGCAGCTTAGGGAATCAAGAGACCCAGTACTTC. As protein: CASSLGNQETQYF. V is TRBV5-4 and J is TRBJ2-5; D remains unclear. Germline V gene lookup returns CDR1 SGHNT and CDR2 YYREEE (reference sequence). CDR3 size: 13 residues. Deletions cut 2 bases from V and 2 bases from J, with 7 bases between.

This chain links TRBV5-4 with TRBJ1-2; 11 bases are shared with TRBD1. CDR3 length: 13 amino acids. The ends lost 5 bases at V and 5 bases at J; junction bases unmatched: 2. The germline V gene encodes CDR1 SGHNT and CDR2 YYREEE (reference sequence). CDR3 nucleotides: TGTGCCAGCAGGAGGGACAGGGGGTATGGCTACACCTTC. Translation: CASRRDRGYGYTF.

This chain uses TRBV25-1 with TRBJ1-1; 7 nucleotides agree with TRBD1. This CDR3 has 15 residues. Germline loops: CDR1 MGHDK, CDR2 SYGVNS. Trimming took 4 bases from V and 1 from J; bases not matched to a gene: 6. This CDR3 reads CASSGPGQWNTEAFF. For the CDR3, the DNA is TGTGCCAGCAGTGGCCCGGGACAGTGGAACACTGAAGCTTTCTTT. Full variable domain (missing parts from reference TRBV25-1 and TRBJ1-1): EADIYQTPRYLVIGTGKKITLECSQTMGHDKMYWYQQDPGMELHLIHYSYGVNSTEKGDLSSESTVSRIRTEHFPLTLESARPSHTSQYLCASSGPGQWNTEAFFGQGTRLTVV.

The chain combines TRBV7-3 with TRBJ2-1; TRBD2 matches 8 bases. V shed 2 bases and J 4 bases; nucleotides not matched to a gene: 4. The CDR3 length is 15 residues. Germline V gene lookup returns CDR1 SGHTA and CDR2 FQGTGA. The CDR3 is CASSLARGGYNEQFF. DNA of the CDR3: TGTGCCAGCAGCTTAGCCCGGGGGGGTTACAATGAGCAGTTCTTC.

The chain combines TRBV6-5 with TRBJ1-1; D is perhaps TRBD1 (5 bases). There are 14 residues in the CDR3. Germline loops: CDR1 MNHEY, CDR2 SVGAGI. V was cut by 6 bases and J by 4 bases, with 15 bases left in between. The CDR3 sequence: CASSPLLGGTEAFF. CDR3 DNA sequence: TGTGCCAGCAGCCCGCTTTTGGGGGGCACTGAAGCTTTCTTT.

This chain uses TRBV10-3 with TRBJ1-2; D gene ambiguous. V dropped 4 bases and J dropped 0 bases, with 21 bases sitting between them. This CDR3 region has 18 residues. Per the germline V gene, CDR1 is ENHRY and CDR2 is SYGVKD. The CDR3 sequence: CAISASVQPLPPNYGYTF. CDR3 bases: TGTGCCATCAGTGCCTCGGTACAGCCACTACCTCCTAACTATGGCTACACCTTC.

The chain links TRBV7-2 to TRBJ1-5, with D possibly TRBD1 on 6 matching bases. From germline, CDR1 is SGHTA and CDR2 FQGNSA. The length of the CDR3 is 15 residues. V was trimmed by 2 bases and J by 5 bases, leaving 13 bases between them. The CDR3 coding sequence is TGTGCCAGCAGCTTAAAACAGGGAGTGGATCAGCCCCAGCATTTT. This encodes CASSLKQGVDQPQHF.

This clone has more than one count but fewer than ten. The CDR3 here is CASSARTSYYGYTF. The CDR3 DNA reads as TGTGCCAGCAGTGCAAGGACATCCTACTATGGCTACACCTTC. The chain joins TRBV5-4 to TRBJ1-2; tentatively, D is TRBD1 (5 bases). CDR1 and CDR2 from the germline V gene are SGHNT and YYREEE (reference sequence). CDR3 length equals 14 residues. V was trimmed by 5 bases and J by 3 bases, leaving 14 bases between them.

The chain has TRBV5-4 and TRBJ2-2; TRBD1 aligns across 9 bases. Germline trimming cut 4 bases from V and 7 bases from J; bases unmatched to any gene: 8. This CDR3 contains 15 residues. Germline CDR1 SGHNT, CDR2 YYREEE (reference sequence). The CDR3 DNA reads TGTGCCAGCAGCCCCGGACAGGGGAGGAACGGGGAGCTGTTTTTT. It translates to CASSPGQGRNGELFF.

The chain links TRBV6-5 to TRBJ1-1, with no clear D. The CDR3 contains 15 residues. V lost 3 bases to trimming and J lost 8 bases, with 19 bases between them. The germline gives CDR1 MNHEY, CDR2 SVGAGI. The CDR3 DNA is TGTGCCAGCAGTTATATCAATTTGAGACCGACCGAAGCTTTCTTT. Protein sequence: CASSYINLRPTEAFF.

V is TRBV4-1 and J is TRBJ2-7, with unresolved D. The CDR3 covers 15 residues. Trimming took 4 bases from V and 0 from J, leaving 13 bases between them. Germline V lookup: CDR1 MGHRA, CDR2 YSYEKL. The CDR3 nucleotides read TGCGCCAGCAGCCCGTCAGTTAAACTCTCCTACGAGCAGTACTTC. This sequence encodes CASSPSVKLSYEQYF.